One sample yielded the 21 T cell receptor beta chains listed below, sequenced in a study of cytomegalovirus exposure and HLA in healthy donors. PCR amplification relied on 60 Vbeta primers (plus 13 Jbeta primers). TCRdb's copy holds only in-frame clones and misses some; the assay was immunoSEQ multiplex PCR. The table has about 150,000 clones, approximately 82% seen once; the top ten hold 6.6%. The material sequenced was PBMCs. Source of these receptors: a woman in her forties or fifties in good health and CMV-seropositive.

The chain combines TRBV30 with TRBJ1-2, with D possibly TRBD1 on 6 matching bases. V was trimmed by 0 bases and J by 8 bases, leaving 10 bases between them. The germline V gene has CDR1 GTSNPN and CDR2 SVGIG (reference sequence). This CDR3 is built from 12 residues. The chain's CDR3 is CAWSVQGRGYTF. The CDR3 nucleotides read TGTGCCTGGAGTGTCCAGGGGCGCGGCTACACCTTC.

V usage is TRBV9 and J usage is TRBJ1-1; 7 positions agree with TRBD1. V dropped 0 bases and J dropped 7; count of bases not matched to a gene: 3. This CDR3 is built from 13 residues. Germline lookup yields CDR1 SGDLS and CDR2 YYNGEE. Here the CDR3 DNA reads TGTGCCAGCAGCGTAGCCGGGACAGATGAAGCTTTCTTT. Translating it yields CASSVAGTDEAFF.

This rearrangement joins TRBV10-1 to TRBJ1-2; the D gene is possibly TRBD1 (5 bases). Germline-derived CDR1 and CDR2 are WNHNN and SYGVQD (reference sequence). Trimming removed 8 bases from V and 3 bases from J, with 10 bases in between. The CDR3 extends over 12 amino acids. The CDR3 DNA reads as TGCGCCAGCGCGCAGGGTGACTATGGCTACACCTTC. Its protein is CASAQGDYGYTF.

The chain has TRBV10-1 and TRBJ1-5, with D perhaps TRBD1 (6 bases). V was trimmed by 9 bases and J by 2 bases, leaving 17 bases between them. From germline, CDR1 is WNHNN and CDR2 SYGVQD (reference sequence). This CDR3 contains 15 residues. The DNA for the CDR3 is TGCGCCAGTCCGGGGCGGGGGCAGGGCAATCAGCCCCAGCATTTT. Translation gives CASPGRGQGNQPQHF.

J is TRBJ1-6 and V is TRBV10-3; D might be TRBD1 (6 bases). Germline V gene data show CDR1 as ENHRY and CDR2 as SYGVKD. There are 13 residues in the CDR3. Trimming stripped 4 bases from V and 10 bases from J, with 11 bases between. DNA of the CDR3: TGTGCCATCAGTGCGGGGGGCGGCTCACCCCTCCACTTT. Translation: CAISAGGGSPLHF.

The V gene is TRBV29-1, the J gene TRBJ1-2, with a weak D call TRBD1 (6 bases). Germline V gives CDR1 SQVTM, CDR2 ANQGSEA. This CDR3 comprises 12 residues. Between the trimmed V and J ends, which lost 7 bases and 6 bases, there was a span of 15 bases. The CDR3 DNA follows: TGCAGCGCCGGAGGGGGGGCGGATGGCTACACCTTC. It codes for CSAGGGADGYTF.

The chain couples TRBV25-1 to TRBJ2-7; 7 bases match TRBD1. CDR3 length: 15 amino acids. The germline CDR1 and CDR2 sequences are MGHDK and SYGVNS. Trimming removed 4 bases from V and 1 base from J; junction bases left unmatched: 7. The CDR3 DNA reads TGTGCCAGCAGTGCCAACAGGGGCCCTTCCTACGAGCAGTACTTC. This sequence encodes CASSANRGPSYEQYF.

This clone appeared once. The V and J genes are TRBV6-1 and TRBJ2-5; D perhaps matches TRBD2 (7 bases). The CDR3 consists of 13 residues. V lost 1 base, J lost 9 bases, and 12 bases lay in between. Germline loops: CDR1 MNHNS, CDR2 SASEGT. The CDR3 DNA is TGTGCCAGCAGTGAAGTAAGAGGGGGGGCCCAGTACTTC. Protein: CASSEVRGGAQYF.

This rearrangement joins TRBV19 to TRBJ2-7; D is possibly TRBD1 (6 bases). Trimming took 3 bases from V and 3 from J, leaving 12 bases between them. Germline assignment: CDR1 LNHDA and CDR2 SQIVND (reference sequence). This CDR3 is 14 amino acids long. CDR3 sequence reads: CASSMGAGVYEQYF. DNA for the CDR3: TGTGCCAGTAGTATGGGGGCAGGGGTCTACGAGCAGTACTTC.

The chain carries TRBV9 and TRBJ2-3; D gene unclear. The CDR3 runs 15 residues. V was cut by 0 bases and J by 2 bases, with 10 bases left in between. Germline assignment: CDR1 SGDLS and CDR2 YYNGEE. The CDR3 loop reads CASSVGASVTDTQYF. In DNA, the CDR3 is TGTGCCAGCAGCGTAGGGGCCTCCGTCACAGATACGCAGTATTTT.

The rearrangement links TRBV13 to TRBJ1-1; 7 bases align to TRBD1. CDR1 PRHDT and CDR2 FYEKMQ come from the germline V gene (reference sequence). The ends lost 5 bases at V and 2 bases at J; junction bases unmatched: 8. The CDR3 has 15 amino acids. The CDR3 nucleotides read TGTGCCAGCAGCCTCCCCCGGACAGGCAACACTGAAGCTTTCTTT. Its translation: CASSLPRTGNTEAFF.

This clone was seen a handful of times. This chain joins TRBV4-3 and TRBJ2-1; 9 bases are a match to TRBD2. Germline loops: CDR1 LGHNA, CDR2 YSLEER. The CDR3 consists of 18 residues. Trimming at V came to 0 bases and at J to 4 bases, leaving 10 bases not matched to a gene. The CDR3 coding sequence is TGCGCCAGCAGCCAAGATTTGAGCAGGCGGGGGGGATACAATGAGCAGTTCTTC. This codes for CASSQDLSRRGGYNEQFF.

V and J are TRBV20-1 and TRBJ1-1; a possible D gene is TRBD1 (5 bases). V dropped 0 bases and J dropped 6 bases, with 5 bases sitting between them. This CDR3 has 11 residues. Germline V gene lookup returns CDR1 DFQATT and CDR2 SNEGSKA (reference sequence). This CDR3 reads CSAREGAEAFF. CDR3 DNA: TGCAGTGCTAGAGAAGGGGCTGAAGCTTTCTTT.

The chain recombines TRBV19 with TRBJ1-1; a possible D gene is TRBD1 (5 bases). The V gene's germline CDR1 is LNHDA and CDR2 SQIVND (reference sequence). The V gene lost 7 bases and the J gene lost 4 bases, with 28 bases spanning the gap. This CDR3 spans 18 amino acids. DNA for the CDR3: TGTGCCAGTATAGGGGCCAAAATGAAGTCCTATGAGACCACTGAAGCTTTCTTT. Translation gives CASIGAKMKSYETTEAFF.

As for this clone: Other DNA sequences within the sample encode an identical CDR3. J is TRBJ2-4 and V is TRBV30, with TRBD2 as a possible D gene (6 bases). The V end was cut by 1 base, the J end by 6 bases, with 13 bases between. Germline V gene lookup returns CDR1 GTSNPN and CDR2 SVGIG (reference sequence). CDR3 length equals 14 residues. CDR3 region: CAWSGDLLINIQYF. The CDR3 DNA reads TGTGCCTGGAGTGGGGACTTACTCATAAACATTCAGTACTTC.

This clone occurred once. The rearrangement joins TRBV2 to TRBJ2-2, with D possibly matching TRBD2 (6 bases). CDR1 and CDR2 from the germline V gene are SNHLY and FYNNEI. The CDR3 length is 17 residues. V lost 3 bases and J lost 6, with 20 bases in between. CDR3 loop: CASSERTGTAQSGELFF. The CDR3 nucleotides read TGTGCCAGCAGTGAGCGGACCGGGACTGCCCAATCCGGGGAGCTGTTTTTT.

Comment on this clone: A read error may produce the germline difference seen at one junction end. The genes are TRBV27 and TRBJ1-2; 7 bases align to TRBD1. The germline V gene encodes CDR1 MNHEY and CDR2 SMNVEV (reference sequence). The CDR3 sequence is 14 residues long. The CDR3 loop reads CTSSSIRGLDGYTF. The CDR3 nucleotides read TGTACCAGCAGTTCGATCAGGGGGTTGGATGGCTACACCTTC.

This sequence joins TRBV7-8 and TRBJ2-7; D perhaps matches TRBD1 (6 bases). Germline values: CDR1 SGHVS, CDR2 FQNEAQ. The CDR3 has 15 residues. Trimming pared 4 bases from V and 3 bases from J, leaving 16 bases between. The CDR3 loop is CASSSRDRIGYEQYF. For the CDR3, the DNA is TGTGCCAGCAGCTCGCGCGACAGGATCGGCTACGAGCAGTACTTC.

The chain links TRBV5-3 to TRBJ1-5; TRBD1 matches 7 bases. TRBV5-3 is classed as an ORF, of uncertain function. Unmatched junction bases numbered 13, after V lost 3 bases and J lost 7 bases. The CDR3 length is 16 residues. CDR3 residues: CARSSGAKTGDQPQHF. CDR3 nucleotide sequence: TGTGCCAGAAGCTCCGGGGCGAAAACAGGGGACCAGCCCCAGCATTTT.

The chain has TRBV30 and TRBJ2-6, with D hard to call. V dropped 4 bases and J dropped 6 bases, with 10 bases sitting between them. Germline V gives CDR1 GTSNPN, CDR2 SVGIG (reference sequence). The CDR3 consists of 13 residues. CDR3 sequence reads: CAWKRTVANVLTF. The CDR3 nucleotides are TGTGCCTGGAAACGAACAGTGGCCAACGTCCTGACTTTC. Full variable domain (remainder filled in from reference TRBV30 and TRBJ2-6): SQTIHQWPATLVQPVGSPLSLECTVEGTSNPNLYWYRQAAGRGLQLLFYSVGIGQISSEVPQNLSASRPQDRQFILSSKKLLLSDSGFYLCAWKRTVANVLTFGAGSRLTVL.

This chain uses TRBV4-1 with TRBJ1-5, with TRBD1 matching 8 bases. The CDR3 extends over 18 amino acids. The germline gives CDR1 MGHRA, CDR2 YSYEKL. Germline trimming cut 3 bases from V and 0 bases from J; bases unmatched to any gene: 10. The CDR3, as DNA: TGCGCCAGCAGCCAGGGCACAGGGGGTGGTTATAGCAATCAGCCCCAGCATTTT. Its protein product is CASSQGTGGGYSNQPQHF.